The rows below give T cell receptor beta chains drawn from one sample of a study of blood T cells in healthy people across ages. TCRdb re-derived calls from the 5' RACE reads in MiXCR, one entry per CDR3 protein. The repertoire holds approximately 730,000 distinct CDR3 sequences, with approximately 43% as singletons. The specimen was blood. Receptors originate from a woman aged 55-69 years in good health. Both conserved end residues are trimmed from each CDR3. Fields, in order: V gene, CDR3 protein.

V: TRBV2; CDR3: ASSLMTSRAEQF
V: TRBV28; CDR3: ASALGRGPYNEQF
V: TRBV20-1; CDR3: SASLTVNSPLH
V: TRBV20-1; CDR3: SAFDARRDEQY
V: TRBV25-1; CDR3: ASSGWTARGGYT
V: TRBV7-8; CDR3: ASRRGTANTEAF
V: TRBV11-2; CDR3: ASSRRGQGASTDTQY
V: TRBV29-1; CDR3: SVKGRWDSPLH
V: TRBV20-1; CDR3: SARVLGTSGETQY
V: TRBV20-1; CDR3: SALPGWGSRRNEQF
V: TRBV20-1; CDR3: SPKRGEKLF
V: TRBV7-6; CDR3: ASSLVVGLDQPQH
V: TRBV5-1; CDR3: ASSLIPSGSVSYNEQF
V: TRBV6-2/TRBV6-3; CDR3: ATRGSGSYEQY
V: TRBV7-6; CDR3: ASSSPRGTLAGGGEQF
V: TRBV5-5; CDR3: ASSFEKYEQY
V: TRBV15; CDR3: ATSLLGGYGYT
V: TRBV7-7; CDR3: ASSPTDLSRNEQY
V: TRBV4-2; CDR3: ASSTGTSGPYEQY
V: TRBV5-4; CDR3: ASSTGGVADTQY
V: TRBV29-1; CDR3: SVEDPAGDSYEQY
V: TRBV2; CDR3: ASSEAELAGGYEQY
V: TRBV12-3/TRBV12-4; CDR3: ASRASGRAAEQY
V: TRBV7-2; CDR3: ASSLAWGGRASYEQY
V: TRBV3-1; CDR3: ASSHRAGLPYNEQF
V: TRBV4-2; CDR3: ASSQSQAGTGGYEQY
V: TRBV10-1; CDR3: ASSPSSGGANEQY
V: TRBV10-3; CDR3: AIGEGQGYENTEAF
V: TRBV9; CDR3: ASSVEGSGGGNEQF
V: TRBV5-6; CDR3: ASSLLSGRYRETQY
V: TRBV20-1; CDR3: SARAPSGRSINEQF
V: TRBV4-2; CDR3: ASSQGTSGTSYEQY
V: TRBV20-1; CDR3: SAPVAGGPDTQY
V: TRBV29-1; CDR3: SVLTGYPKNIQY
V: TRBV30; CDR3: AWTSGSEKLF
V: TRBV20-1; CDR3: SGISGRGAKNIQY
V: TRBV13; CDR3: ASSSTAASLYEQY
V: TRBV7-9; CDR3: ASSRGAGDEQF
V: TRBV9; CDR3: ASSVRENYGYT
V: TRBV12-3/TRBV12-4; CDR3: ASTVDRVLGKNIQY
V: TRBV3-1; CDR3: ASSPGSGGPGEQF
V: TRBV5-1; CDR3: ASSQRRDTNYGYT
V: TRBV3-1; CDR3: ASSQDWILGYT
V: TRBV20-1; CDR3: SATGQLSNQPQH
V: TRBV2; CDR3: ASIQEINSPLH
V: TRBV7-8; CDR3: ASSLDRRRY
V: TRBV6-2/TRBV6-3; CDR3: TISDRRRGAQY
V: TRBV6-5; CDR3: ASRIRVDTGELF
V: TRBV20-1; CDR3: SARDRLQGAQETQY
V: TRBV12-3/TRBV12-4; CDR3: ASSLDLAGALQQY
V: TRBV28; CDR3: ASSLGSDYGYT
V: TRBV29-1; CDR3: SVGTSGGSFTGELF
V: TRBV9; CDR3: ASSVPRTSSYNEQF
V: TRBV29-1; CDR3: SVEGGGVEKLF
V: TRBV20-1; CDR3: SARLAAYNEQF
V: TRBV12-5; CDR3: ASGLVPGTAGNQPQH